This TCR beta chain was retrieved from a study of T cell responses to AZD1222 COVID-19 vaccine. Study in general: Pooled samples include second doses given at about 4 or 12 weeks. Overall study results and limits: Donors were mostly white British, more females; clonal diversity possibly underestimated. Baseline serology detected seropositivity in only six AZD1222 recipients.

The CDR3 covers 14 residues. Germline V gives CDR1 MNHNY, CDR2 SVGAGI (reference sequence). V shed 6 bases and J shed 1 base, with 10 bases lying between them. On this clone itself: The antigen is unknown.

Generated by immunoSEQ multiplex PCR, the TCRdb table keeps only in-frame clones and is missing some. The table lists roughly 100,000 clones, roughly 88% of them singletons, with about 4.9% in the top ten. This clonotype originated in an adult in good health. The input for sequencing was peripheral blood, taken on day 0 of AZD1222 vaccination. The chain couples TRBV6-6 to TRBJ1-3; weak D call: TRBD1 (6 bases). CDR3 DNA sequence: TGTGCCAGCAGAATGACAGGTTCTGGAAACACCATATATTTT. Its protein product is CASRMTGSGNTIYF.